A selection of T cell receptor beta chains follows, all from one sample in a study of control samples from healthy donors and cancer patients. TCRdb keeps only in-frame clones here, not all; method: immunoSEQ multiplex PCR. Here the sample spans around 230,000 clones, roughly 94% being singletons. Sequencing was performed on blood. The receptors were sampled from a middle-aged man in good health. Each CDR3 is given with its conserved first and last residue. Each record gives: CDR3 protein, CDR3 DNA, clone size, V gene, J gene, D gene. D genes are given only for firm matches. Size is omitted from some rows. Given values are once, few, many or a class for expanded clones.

CASSLGRHYGYTF,TGTGCCAGCAGCTTGGGCAGGCACTATGGCTACACCTTC,NA,TRBV5-6,TRBJ1-2,NA
CASSDQSTGYETQYF,TGTGCCAGCAGTGACCAGTCAACAGGGTACGAGACCCAGTACTTC,NA,TRBV27,TRBJ2-5,NA
CASSSDGTGVGQPQHF,TGTGCCAGCAGCTCGGACGGGACAGGGGTGGGACAGCCCCAGCATTTT,NA,TRBV7-2,TRBJ1-5,TRBD1
CASSASMDRPQHF,TGTGCCAGCAGCGCGAGCATGGACAGGCCCCAGCATTTT,once,TRBV9,TRBJ1-5,NA
CASSGGREKLFF,TGTGCCAGCAGTGGAGGCCGAGAAAAACTGTTTTTT,NA,TRBV28,TRBJ1-4,NA
CATSIRTEAFF,TGTGCCACCAGCATAAGAACTGAAGCTTTCTTT,NA,TRBV15,TRBJ1-1,NA
CASSSRTGWNSPLHF,TGTGCCAGCAGCTCTCGGACAGGGTGGAATTCACCCCTCCACTTT,NA,TRBV7-2,TRBJ1-6,TRBD1
CASSLRYQSYEQYF,TGTGCCAGCAGCCTAAGATATCAGTCCTACGAGCAGTACTTC,NA,TRBV13,TRBJ2-7,NA
CASSFNQGSVYGYTF,TGCGCCAGCAGCTTCAACCAGGGATCGGTCTATGGCTACACCTTC,NA,TRBV5-1,TRBJ1-2,NA
CASSTGTSGNTIYF,TGTGCCAGCAGTACCGGGACCTCTGGAAACACCATATATTTT,NA,TRBV6-6,TRBJ1-3,NA
CASSPPGGLQYF,TGTGCCAGCAGCCCCCCGGGGGGTTTGCAGTATTTT,NA,TRBV7-2,TRBJ2-3,TRBD2
CASSYSPVSGNTIYF,TGTGCCAGCAGTTACTCGCCAGTCTCTGGAAACACCATATATTTT,once,TRBV6-5,TRBJ1-3,NA
CASSLGQLAGPLIF,TGTGCCAGCAGCTTAGGGCAACTAGCGGGTCCCTTGATCTTC,NA,TRBV7-2,TRBJ2-1,TRBD2
CASSGDPQETQYF,TGTGCCAGCAGTGGGGACCCCCAAGAGACCCAGTACTTC,once,TRBV12-3/TRBV12-4,TRBJ2-5,NA
CATSREGSLSGQPQHF,TGTGCCACCAGCAGAGAAGGAAGCCTTAGTGGACAGCCCCAGCATTTT,NA,TRBV15,TRBJ1-5,NA
CACSQAGQIRSGNTIYF,TGTGCCTGCAGCCAAGCCGGACAGATCCGCTCTGGAAACACCATATATTTT,NA,TRBV3-1/TRBV3-2,TRBJ1-3,NA
CASGKSGGLPSNQPQHF,TGTGCCAGTGGAAAGAGTGGGGGGCTACCGAGCAATCAGCCCCAGCATTTT,once,TRBV19,TRBJ1-5,NA
CASSDSIAGGTDTQYF,TGTGCCAGCAGTGACTCCATAGCGGGGGGGACAGATACGCAGTATTTT,NA,TRBV6-4,TRBJ2-3,TRBD2
CASSLFRRAGGQDEQYF,TGTGCCAGCAGTTTATTTAGGCGGGCAGGGGGCCAGGACGAGCAGTACTTC,NA,TRBV28,TRBJ2-7,TRBD1
CASSVRQDLTGELFF,TGCGCCAGCAGCGTGAGACAGGACCTTACCGGGGAGCTGTTTTTT,NA,TRBV5-1,TRBJ2-2,NA
CASSYFTPGQPDSGANVLTF,TGTGCCAGCAGCTACTTCACCCCGGGACAACCAGACTCTGGGGCCAACGTCCTGACTTTC,NA,TRBV6-6,TRBJ2-6,NA
CAIIDPQFSGNTIYF,TGTGCCATCATCGATCCGCAATTCTCTGGAAACACCATATATTTT,NA,TRBV10-3,TRBJ1-3,NA
CASSLGSYNSPLHF,TGCGCCAGCAGCTTAGGGAGCTATAATTCACCCCTCCACTTT,NA,TRBV5-1,TRBJ1-6,NA
CASSSSPGEETQYF,TGTGCCAGCAGCTCGTCCCCAGGGGAAGAGACCCAGTACTTC,once,TRBV7-9,TRBJ2-5,NA
CASSQPGNSNQPQHF,TGCGCCAGCAGCCAACCCGGAAATAGCAATCAGCCCCAGCATTTT,NA,TRBV4-1,TRBJ1-5,NA
CASSRTMQFF,TGTGCCAGCAGTCGGACAATGCAGTTCTTC,NA,TRBV28,TRBJ2-1,NA
CASRATGGASGELFF,TGCGCCAGCAGGGCTACAGGGGGCGCGTCCGGGGAGCTGTTTTTT,NA,TRBV10-1,TRBJ2-2,TRBD1
CASSFRGRENTGELFF,TGTGCCAGCAGCTTCCGGGGGCGAGAAAACACCGGGGAGCTGTTTTTT,once,TRBV7-9,TRBJ2-2,NA
CASSPRRANNSPLHF,TGTGCCAGCAGCCCTCGCCGGGCCAATAATTCACCCCTCCACTTT,NA,TRBV21-1,TRBJ1-6,NA
CASSYLRNTGELFF,TGTGCCAGCAGCTATCTGAGGAACACCGGGGAGCTGTTTTTT,NA,TRBV7-2,TRBJ2-2,NA
CASSYRTGTDTQYF,TGTGCCAGCAGTTACCGGACGGGTACGGATACGCAGTATTTT,NA,TRBV6-5,TRBJ2-3,NA